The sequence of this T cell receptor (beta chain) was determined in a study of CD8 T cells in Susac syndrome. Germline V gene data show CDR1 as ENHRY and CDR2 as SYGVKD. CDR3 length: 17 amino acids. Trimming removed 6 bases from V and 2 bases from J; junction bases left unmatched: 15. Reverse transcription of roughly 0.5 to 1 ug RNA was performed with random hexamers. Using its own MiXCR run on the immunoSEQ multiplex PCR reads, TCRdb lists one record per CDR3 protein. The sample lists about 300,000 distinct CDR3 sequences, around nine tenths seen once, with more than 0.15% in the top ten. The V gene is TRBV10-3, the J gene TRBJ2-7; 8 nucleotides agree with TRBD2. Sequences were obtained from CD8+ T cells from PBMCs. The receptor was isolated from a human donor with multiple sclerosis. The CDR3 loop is CAISRPPLAGAAYEQYF. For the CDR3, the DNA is TGTGCCATCAGCCGCCCCCCTCTAGCGGGCGCTGCCTACGAGCAGTACTTC.